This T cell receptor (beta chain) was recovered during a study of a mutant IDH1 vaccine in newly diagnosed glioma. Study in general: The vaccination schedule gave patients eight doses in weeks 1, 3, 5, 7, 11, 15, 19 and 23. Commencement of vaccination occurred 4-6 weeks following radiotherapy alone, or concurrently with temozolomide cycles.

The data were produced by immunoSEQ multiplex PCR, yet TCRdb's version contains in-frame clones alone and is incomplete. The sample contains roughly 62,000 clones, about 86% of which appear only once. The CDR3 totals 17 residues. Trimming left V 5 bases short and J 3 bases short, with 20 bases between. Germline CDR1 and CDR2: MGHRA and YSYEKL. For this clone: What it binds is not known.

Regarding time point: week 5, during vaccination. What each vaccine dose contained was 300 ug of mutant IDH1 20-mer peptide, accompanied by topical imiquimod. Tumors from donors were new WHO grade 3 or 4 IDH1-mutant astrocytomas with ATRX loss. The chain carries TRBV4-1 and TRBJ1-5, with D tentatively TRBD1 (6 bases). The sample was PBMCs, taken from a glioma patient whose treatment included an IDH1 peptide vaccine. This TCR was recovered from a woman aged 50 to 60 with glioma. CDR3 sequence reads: CASSAGGRGGNNQPQHF. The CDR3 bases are TGCGCCAGCAGCGCGGGCGGCAGGGGAGGTAACAATCAGCCCCAGCATTTT.